This T cell receptor (beta chain) appears in the sequencing data of a study of blood T cell repertoires in COVID-19. Study processing details: Amplification with reference gene primers provided the estimates of nucleated cell counts. Only in-frame clones appear in the TCRdb table, and some are missing; sequencing was by immunoSEQ multiplex PCR. V and J calls and clone size are given by that table; D and trimming were obtained from the DNA. The sample holds about 130,000 clones; approximately 84% are singletons and the top ten take around an eighth. The V end lost 0 bases, the J end lost 5 bases, and 19 bases lay between the germline ends. Germline CDR1 is MNHEY and CDR2 is SVGEGT. This CDR3 has 18 amino acids.

The chain links TRBV6-2 or TRBV6-3 to TRBJ2-2; D is perhaps TRBD2 (5 bases). The receptor was derived from a woman aged 25-40 years who had recovered from COVID-19. The sequencing input was peripheral blood. CDR3 sequence (DNA): TGTGCCAGCAGTTACTCGCGTTGGGCGGGCGGCGAAACCGGGGAGCTGTTTTTT. This sequence encodes CASSYSRWAGGETGELFF.